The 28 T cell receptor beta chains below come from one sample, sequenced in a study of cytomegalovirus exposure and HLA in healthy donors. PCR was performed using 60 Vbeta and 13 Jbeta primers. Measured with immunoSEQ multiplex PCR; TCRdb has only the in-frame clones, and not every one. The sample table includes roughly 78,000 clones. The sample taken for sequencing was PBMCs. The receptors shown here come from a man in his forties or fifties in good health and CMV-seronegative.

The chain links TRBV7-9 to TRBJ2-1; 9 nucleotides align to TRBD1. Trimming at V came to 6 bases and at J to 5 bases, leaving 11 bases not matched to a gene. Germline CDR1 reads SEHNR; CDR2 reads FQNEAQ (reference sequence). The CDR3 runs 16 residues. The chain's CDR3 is CASSHSGTGWNNEQFF. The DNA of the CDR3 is TGTGCCAGCAGTCATTCCGGGACAGGGTGGAACAATGAGCAGTTCTTC.

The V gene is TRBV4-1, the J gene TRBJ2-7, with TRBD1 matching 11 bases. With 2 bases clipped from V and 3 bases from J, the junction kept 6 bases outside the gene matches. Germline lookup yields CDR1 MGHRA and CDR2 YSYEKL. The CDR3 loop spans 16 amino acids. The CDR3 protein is CASSQSSGQGGYEQYF. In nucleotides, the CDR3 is TGCGCCAGCAGCCAATCTTCGGGACAGGGGGGCTACGAGCAGTACTTC.

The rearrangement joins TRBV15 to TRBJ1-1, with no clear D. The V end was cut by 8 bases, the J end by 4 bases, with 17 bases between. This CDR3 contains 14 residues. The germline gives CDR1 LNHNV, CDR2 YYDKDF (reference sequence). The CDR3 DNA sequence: TGTGCCACCTCACGTCCCGTACGGAGCACTGAAGCTTTCTTT. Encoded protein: CATSRPVRSTEAFF.

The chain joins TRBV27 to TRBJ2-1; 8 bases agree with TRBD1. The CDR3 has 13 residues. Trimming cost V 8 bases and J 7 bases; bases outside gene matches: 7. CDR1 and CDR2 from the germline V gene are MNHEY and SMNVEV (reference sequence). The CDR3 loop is CASGTGSRNEQFF. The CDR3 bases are TGTGCCAGCGGGACAGGTTCCCGGAATGAGCAGTTCTTC.

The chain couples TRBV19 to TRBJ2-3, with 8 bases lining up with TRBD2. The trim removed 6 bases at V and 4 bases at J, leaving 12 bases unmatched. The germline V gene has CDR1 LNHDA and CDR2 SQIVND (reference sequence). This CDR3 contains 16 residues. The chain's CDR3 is CASSAGGLVGSDTQYF. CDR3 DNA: TGTGCCAGTAGCGCGGGGGGACTAGTAGGTTCAGATACGCAGTATTTT.

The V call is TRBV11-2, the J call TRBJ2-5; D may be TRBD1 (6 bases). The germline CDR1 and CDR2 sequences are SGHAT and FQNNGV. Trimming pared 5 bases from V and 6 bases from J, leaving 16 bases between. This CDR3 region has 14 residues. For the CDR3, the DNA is TGTGCCAGCAGCCACACAGGGATCCCGAAGACCCAGTACTTC. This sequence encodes CASSHTGIPKTQYF.

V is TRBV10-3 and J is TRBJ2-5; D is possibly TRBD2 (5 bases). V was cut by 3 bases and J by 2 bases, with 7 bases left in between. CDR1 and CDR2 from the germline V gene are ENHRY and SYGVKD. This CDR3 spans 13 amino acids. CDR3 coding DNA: TGTGCCATCAGTGAAGCGGTACAAGAGACCCAGTACTTC. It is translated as CAISEAVQETQYF.

CDR3 amino acids: CAIWRYENTGELFF. In DNA form, the CDR3 reads TGTGCCATCTGGAGATATGAGAACACCGGGGAGCTGTTTTTT. V and J are TRBV10-3 and TRBJ2-2, with D unresolved. The CDR3 loop spans 14 amino acids. V dropped 8 bases and J dropped 1 base, with 11 bases sitting between them. Germline V gene lookup returns CDR1 ENHRY and CDR2 SYGVKD.

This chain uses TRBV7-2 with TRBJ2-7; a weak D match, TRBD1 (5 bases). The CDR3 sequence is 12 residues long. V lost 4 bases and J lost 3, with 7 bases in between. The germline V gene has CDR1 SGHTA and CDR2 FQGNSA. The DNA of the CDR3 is TGTGCCAGCAGCTATGACAGCTACGAGCAGTACTTC. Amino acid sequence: CASSYDSYEQYF.

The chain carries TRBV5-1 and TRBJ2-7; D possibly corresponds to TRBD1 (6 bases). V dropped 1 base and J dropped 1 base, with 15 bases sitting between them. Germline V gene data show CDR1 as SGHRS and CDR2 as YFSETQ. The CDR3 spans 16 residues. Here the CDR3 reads CASSLSSDRVSYEQYF. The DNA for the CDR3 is TGCGCCAGCAGCTTGAGTTCGGACAGAGTATCCTACGAGCAGTACTTC.

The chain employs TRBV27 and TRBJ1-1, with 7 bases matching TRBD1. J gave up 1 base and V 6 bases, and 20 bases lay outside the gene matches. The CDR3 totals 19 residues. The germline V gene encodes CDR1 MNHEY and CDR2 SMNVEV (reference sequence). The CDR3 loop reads CASSRRQGPAVGANTEAFF. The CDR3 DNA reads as TGTGCCAGCAGCCGAAGACAGGGTCCCGCAGTGGGGGCGAACACTGAAGCTTTCTTT.

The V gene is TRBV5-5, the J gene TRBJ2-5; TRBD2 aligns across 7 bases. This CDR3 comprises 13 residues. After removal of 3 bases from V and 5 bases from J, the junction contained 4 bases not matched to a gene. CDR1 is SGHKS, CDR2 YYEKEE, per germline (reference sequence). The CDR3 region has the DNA TGTGCCAGCAGCTATCAGGGAGGGGAGACCCAGTACTTC. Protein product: CASSYQGGETQYF.

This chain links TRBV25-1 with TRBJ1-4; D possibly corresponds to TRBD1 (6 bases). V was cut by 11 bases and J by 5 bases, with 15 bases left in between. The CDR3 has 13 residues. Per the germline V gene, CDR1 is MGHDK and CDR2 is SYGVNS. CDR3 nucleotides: TGTGCCTGTCCAGGGGCTGTAAATGAAAAACTGTTTTTT. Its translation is CACPGAVNEKLFF. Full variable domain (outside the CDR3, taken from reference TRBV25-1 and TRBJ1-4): EADIYQTPRYLVIGTGKKITLECSQTMGHDKMYWYQQDPGMELHLIHYSYGVNSTEKGDLSSESTVSRIRTEHFPLTLESARPSHTSQYLCACPGAVNEKLFFGSGTQLSVL.

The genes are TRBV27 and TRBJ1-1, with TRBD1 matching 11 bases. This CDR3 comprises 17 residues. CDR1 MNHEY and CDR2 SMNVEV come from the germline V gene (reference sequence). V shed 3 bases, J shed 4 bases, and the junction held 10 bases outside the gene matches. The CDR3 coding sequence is TGTGCCAGCAGTTTCGGACAGGGGGCCGGAGGGGGCACTGAAGCTTTCTTT. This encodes CASSFGQGAGGGTEAFF.

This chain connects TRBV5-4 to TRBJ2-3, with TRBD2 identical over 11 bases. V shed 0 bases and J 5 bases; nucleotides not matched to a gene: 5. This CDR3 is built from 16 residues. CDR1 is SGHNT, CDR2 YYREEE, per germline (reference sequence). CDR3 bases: TGTGCCAGCAGCTTGGGACTAGCGGGGATTGTAGATACGCAGTATTTT. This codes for CASSLGLAGIVDTQYF.

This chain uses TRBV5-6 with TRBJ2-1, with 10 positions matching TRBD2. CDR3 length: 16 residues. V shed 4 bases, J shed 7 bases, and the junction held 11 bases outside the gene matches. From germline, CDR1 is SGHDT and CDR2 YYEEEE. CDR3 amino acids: CASSPGLAGVRNEQFF. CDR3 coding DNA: TGTGCCAGCAGCCCTGGTCTAGCGGGAGTGAGGAATGAGCAGTTCTTC.

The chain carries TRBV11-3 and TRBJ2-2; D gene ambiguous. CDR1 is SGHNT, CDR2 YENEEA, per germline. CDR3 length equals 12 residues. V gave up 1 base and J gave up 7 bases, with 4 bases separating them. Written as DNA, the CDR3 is TGTGCCAGCAGCTTAGCGAGCGGGGAGCTGTTTTTT. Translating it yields CASSLASGELFF.

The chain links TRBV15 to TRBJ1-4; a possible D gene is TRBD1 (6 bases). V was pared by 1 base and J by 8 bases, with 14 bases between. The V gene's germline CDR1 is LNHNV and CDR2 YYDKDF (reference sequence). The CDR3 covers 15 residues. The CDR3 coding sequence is TGTGCCACCAGCAGAGCTCGGGAGGGGGGCGAAAAACTGTTTTTT. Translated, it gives CATSRAREGGEKLFF.

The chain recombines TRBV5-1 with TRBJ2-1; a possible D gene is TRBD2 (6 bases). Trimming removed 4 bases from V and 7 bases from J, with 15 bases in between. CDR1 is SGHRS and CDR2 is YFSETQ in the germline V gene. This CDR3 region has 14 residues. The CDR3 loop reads CASSRPDAGNEQFF. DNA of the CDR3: TGCGCCAGCAGCCGACCGGATGCGGGAAATGAGCAGTTCTTC.

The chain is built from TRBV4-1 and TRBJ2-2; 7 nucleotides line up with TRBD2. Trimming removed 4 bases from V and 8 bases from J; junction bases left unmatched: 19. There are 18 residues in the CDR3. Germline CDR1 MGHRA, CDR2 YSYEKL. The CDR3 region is CASSPQGHAGELVGELFF. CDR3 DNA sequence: TGCGCCAGCAGCCCCCAAGGTCATGCGGGAGAGCTCGTGGGGGAGCTGTTTTTT.

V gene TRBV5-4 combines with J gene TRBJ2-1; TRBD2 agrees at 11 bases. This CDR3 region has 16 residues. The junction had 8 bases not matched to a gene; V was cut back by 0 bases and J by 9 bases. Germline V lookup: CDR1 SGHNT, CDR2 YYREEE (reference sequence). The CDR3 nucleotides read TGTGCCAGCAGCTTGGCCGCTAGCGGGGGGTCGGGTGAGCAGTTCTTC. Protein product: CASSLAASGGSGEQFF. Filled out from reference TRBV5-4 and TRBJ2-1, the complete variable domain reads ETGVTQSPTHLIKTRGQQVTLRCSSQSGHNTVSWYQQALGQGPQFIFQYYREEENGRGNFPPRFSGLQFPNYSSELNVNALELDDSALYLCASSLAASGGSGEQFFGPGTRLTVL.

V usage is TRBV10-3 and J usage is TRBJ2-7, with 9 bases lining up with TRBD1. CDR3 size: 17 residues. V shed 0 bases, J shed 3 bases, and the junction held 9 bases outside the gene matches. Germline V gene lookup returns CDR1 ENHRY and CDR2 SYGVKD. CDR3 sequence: CAISESFPGQGNYEQYF. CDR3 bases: TGTGCCATCAGTGAGTCTTTTCCGGGACAGGGCAACTACGAGCAGTACTTC.

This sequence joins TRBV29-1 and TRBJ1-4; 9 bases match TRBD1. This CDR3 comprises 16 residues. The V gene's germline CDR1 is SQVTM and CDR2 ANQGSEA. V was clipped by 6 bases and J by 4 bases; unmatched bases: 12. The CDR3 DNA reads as TGCAGCGTGGTCGTCCCAGGGGACAGGGTTAATGAAAAACTGTTTTTT. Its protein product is CSVVVPGDRVNEKLFF. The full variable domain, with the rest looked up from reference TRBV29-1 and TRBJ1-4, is SAVISQKPSRDICQRGTSLTIQCQVDSQVTMMFWYRQQPGQSLTLIATANQGSEATYESGFVIDKFPISRPNLTFSTLTVSNMSPEDSSIYLCSVVVPGDRVNEKLFFGSGTQLSVL.

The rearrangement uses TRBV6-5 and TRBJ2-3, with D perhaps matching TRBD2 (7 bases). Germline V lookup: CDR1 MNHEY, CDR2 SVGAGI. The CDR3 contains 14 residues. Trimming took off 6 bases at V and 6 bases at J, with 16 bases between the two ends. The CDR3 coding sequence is TGTGCCAGCAGCTCCCGGGGGGCCCGGGATACGCAGTATTTT. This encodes CASSSRGARDTQYF.

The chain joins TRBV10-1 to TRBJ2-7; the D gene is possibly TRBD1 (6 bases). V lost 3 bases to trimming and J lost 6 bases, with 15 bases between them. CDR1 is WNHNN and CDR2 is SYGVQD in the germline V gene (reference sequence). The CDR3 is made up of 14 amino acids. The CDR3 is CASSDRGLPGEQYF. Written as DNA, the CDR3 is TGCGCCAGCAGTGACAGGGGCTTACCGGGCGAGCAGTACTTC.

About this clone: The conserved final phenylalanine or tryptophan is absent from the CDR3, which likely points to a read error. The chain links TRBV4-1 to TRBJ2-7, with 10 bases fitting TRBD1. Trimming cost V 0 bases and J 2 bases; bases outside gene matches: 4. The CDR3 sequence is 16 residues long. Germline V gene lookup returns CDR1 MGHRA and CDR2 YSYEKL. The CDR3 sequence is CASSQEGQGGTYEQYC. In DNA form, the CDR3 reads TGCGCCAGCAGCCAAGAAGGACAGGGGGGGACCTACGAGCAGTACTGC.

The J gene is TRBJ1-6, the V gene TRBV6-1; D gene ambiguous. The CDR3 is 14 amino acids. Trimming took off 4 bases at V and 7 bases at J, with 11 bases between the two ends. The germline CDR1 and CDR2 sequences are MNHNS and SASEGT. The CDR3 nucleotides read TGTGCCAGCAGTGGCCTGGAGGGCAATTCACCCCTCCACTTT. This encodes CASSGLEGNSPLHF.

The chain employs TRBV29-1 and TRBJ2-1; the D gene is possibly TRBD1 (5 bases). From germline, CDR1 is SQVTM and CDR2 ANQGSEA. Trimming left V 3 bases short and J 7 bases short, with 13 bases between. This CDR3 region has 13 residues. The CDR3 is CSVETVSRNEQFF. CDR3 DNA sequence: TGCAGCGTTGAGACAGTATCGAGGAATGAGCAGTTCTTC.